These 26 T cell receptor beta chains originate from one sample sequenced in a study of cytomegalovirus exposure and HLA in healthy donors. A multiplex PCR was run with 60 Vbeta primers and 13 Jbeta primers. Sequenced by immunoSEQ multiplex PCR; TCRdb stores in-frame clones only, minus some. Among about 120,000 clones listed, around 83% were seen once. The source material was PBMCs. These receptors all come from an older woman in good health and CMV-seropositive.

V usage is TRBV6-1 and J usage is TRBJ1-3; D is unresolved. V lost 2 bases to trimming and J lost 0 bases, with 8 bases between them. Germline CDR1 MNHNS, CDR2 SASEGT. CDR3 length: 15 residues. The CDR3 region has the DNA TGTGCCAGCAGTGAATTAAGCATCTCTGGAAACACCATATATTTT. Translating it yields CASSELSISGNTIYF.

The CDR3 is CASRVLAGGPNEQFF. DNA for the CDR3: TGTGCCAGCAGAGTTTTAGCGGGAGGGCCCAATGAGCAGTTCTTC. This chain connects TRBV2 to TRBJ2-1; 11 nucleotides agree with TRBD2. This CDR3 is built from 15 residues. With 6 bases clipped from V and 6 bases from J, the junction kept 7 bases outside the gene matches. Germline V gives CDR1 SNHLY, CDR2 FYNNEI. Together with reference TRBV2 and TRBJ2-1, the CDR3 gives the full variable domain: EPEVTQTPSHQVTQMGQEVILRCVPISNHLYFYWYRQILGQKVEFLVSFYNNEISEKSEIFDDQFSVERPDGSNFTLKIRSTKLEDSAMYFCASRVLAGGPNEQFFGPGTRLTVL.

This rearrangement joins TRBV4-2 to TRBJ1-6; no reliable D call. Trimming cost V 1 base and J 10 bases, with 17 bases left between them. The germline gives CDR1 LGHNA, CDR2 YNFKEQ. CDR3 length: 16 residues. The CDR3 DNA reads TGTGCCAGCAGCCAAGGAGGCGGGGAAATCGACTCACCCCTCCACTTT. Translation gives CASSQGGGEIDSPLHF.

The CDR3 nucleotides read TGTGCCAGCAGTTTTGGAGGGGAAGACTACGAGCAGTACTTC. Translated: CASSFGGEDYEQYF. The gene calls are TRBV28 and TRBJ2-7; TRBD2 is a possible D gene (6 bases). Trimming took off 3 bases at V and 3 bases at J, with 12 bases between the two ends. CDR3 length: 14 residues. Per the germline V gene, CDR1 is MDHEN and CDR2 is SYDVKM.

This chain connects TRBV9 to TRBJ2-1; TRBD1 might be the D (5 bases). The V end was cut by 0 bases, the J end by 9 bases, with 13 bases between. Germline V gene lookup returns CDR1 SGDLS and CDR2 YYNGEE. The CDR3 extends over 14 amino acids. CDR3 in DNA: TGTGCCAGCAGCGTAGCTACTGGTAGGGGTGAGCAGTTCTTC. It codes for CASSVATGRGEQFF.

The CDR3 DNA sequence: TGTGCCAGCAGTTTAGAACGGCGACAGGGGGCTAGCGATGAGCAGTTCTTC. Translated: CASSLERRQGASDEQFF. The chain links TRBV27 to TRBJ2-1; 10 nucleotides align to TRBD1. This CDR3 has 17 residues. The V segment lost 2 bases and the J segment 8 bases; nucleotides outside the gene matches: 12. The V gene's germline CDR1 is MNHEY and CDR2 SMNVEV (reference sequence).

This clone was picked up one time. The junction departs from germline at one end; a sequencing error may be responsible. This chain connects TRBV25-1 to TRBJ2-2; possible D gene TRBD2, 6 bases. CDR1 and CDR2 from the germline V gene are MGHDK and SYGVNS. The CDR3 length is 14 residues. CDR3 in DNA: TGTGCCAGCAGTGATAGCGGTCGGTCCGGGGGGCTGTTTTTT. Translating gives CASSDSGRSGGLFF.

The chain carries TRBV30 and TRBJ2-7; 7 bases map to TRBD1. Germline assignment: CDR1 GTSNPN and CDR2 SVGIG (reference sequence). The CDR3 sequence is 14 residues long. J gave up 3 bases and V 0 bases, and 5 bases lay outside the gene matches. The CDR3 sequence: CAWSVSSGGYEQYF. Written as DNA, the CDR3 is TGTGCCTGGAGTGTAAGTTCAGGGGGCTACGAGCAGTACTTC.

The chain uses TRBV15 and TRBJ2-1, with D perhaps matching TRBD2 (5 bases). Trimming stripped 1 base from V and 6 bases from J, with 10 bases between. The germline CDR1 and CDR2 sequences are LNHNV and YYDKDF (reference sequence). The CDR3 spans 14 residues. DNA for the CDR3: TGTGCCACCAGCAGAGTAGAGAGGGTCAATGAGCAGTTCTTC. It is translated as CATSRVERVNEQFF.

The V and J genes are TRBV30 and TRBJ1-5; 7 bases fit TRBD1. Germline V lookup: CDR1 GTSNPN, CDR2 SVGIG (reference sequence). This CDR3 region has 13 residues. After removal of 0 bases from V and 4 bases from J, the junction contained 0 bases not matched to a gene. The CDR3 reads CAWSVQGNQPQHF. The DNA of the CDR3 is TGTGCCTGGAGTGTACAGGGGAATCAGCCCCAGCATTTT.

The rearrangement uses TRBV7-3 and TRBJ1-2, with a possible D match to TRBD1 (5 bases). Germline assignment: CDR1 SGHTA and CDR2 FQGTGA. V lost 3 bases and J 8 bases, leaving 13 bases between the germline ends. The CDR3 loop spans 13 amino acids. CDR3 nucleotide sequence: TGTGCCAGCAGCTTTAAGGGGTCGGCGGGCTACACCTTC. Its translation is CASSFKGSAGYTF.

The DNA for the CDR3 is TGTGCCAGTAGATCAGGGTTTGAAGCTTTCTTT. Protein: CASRSGFEAFF. V is TRBV27 and J is TRBJ1-1; D might be TRBD1 (5 bases). The CDR3 is 11 residues long. V dropped 9 bases and J dropped 7 bases, with 12 bases sitting between them. Germline loops: CDR1 MNHEY, CDR2 SMNVEV (reference sequence).

J is TRBJ2-7 and V is TRBV7-9; TRBD1 matches 7 bases. CDR3 length equals 15 residues. Germline CDR1 and CDR2: SEHNR and FQNEAQ (reference sequence). J gave up 3 bases and V 5 bases, and 10 bases lay outside the gene matches. The CDR3 nucleotides are TGTGCCAGCAGCCCGCAAAGGGGACAGAACTACGAGCAGTACTTC. Protein: CASSPQRGQNYEQYF.

The V gene is TRBV7-9, the J gene TRBJ2-1; 12 positions match TRBD2. CDR1 SEHNR and CDR2 FQNEAQ come from the germline V gene (reference sequence). V was pared by 8 bases and J by 8 bases, with 13 bases of the junction left unmatched. The CDR3 extends over 16 amino acids. The CDR3 region has the DNA TGTGCCAGCTCCCCTCGACTAGCGGGAGCCTATGATGAGCAGTTCTTC. Protein: CASSPRLAGAYDEQFF. The full variable domain, with the rest looked up from reference TRBV7-9 and TRBJ2-1, is DTGVSQNPRHKITKRGQNVTFRCDPISEHNRLYWYRQTLGQGPEFLTYFQNEAQLEKSRLLSDRFSAERPKGSFSTLEIQRTEQGDSAMYLCASSPRLAGAYDEQFFGPGTRLTVL.

This clone was seen only a few times. This chain connects TRBV7-2 to TRBJ1-5, with D maybe TRBD1 (6 bases). The CDR3 totals 15 residues. Looked up from germline, CDR1 is SGHTA and CDR2 is FQGNSA. V was shortened by 1 base and J by 3 bases, with 10 bases between the two germline ends. CDR3 DNA: TGTGCCAGCAGCTTAGACCGGGACATCAATCAGCCCCAGCATTTT. This sequence encodes CASSLDRDINQPQHF.

CDR3 nucleotides: TGTGCCAGCAGCGTGGGGGAGGTTGGAGAGACCCAGTACTTC. Translated: CASSVGEVGETQYF. V is TRBV9 and J is TRBJ2-5, with D perhaps matching TRBD2 (6 bases). From germline, CDR1 is SGDLS and CDR2 YYNGEE. CDR3 size: 14 residues. Trimming stripped 2 bases from V and 4 bases from J, with 12 bases between.

The rearrangement links TRBV5-8 to TRBJ2-5; D perhaps matches TRBD1 (5 bases). V was trimmed by 10 bases and J by 1 base, leaving 17 bases between them. Germline V gene data show CDR1 as SGHTS and CDR2 as YDEGEE. The length of the CDR3 is 14 residues. The CDR3 DNA is TGTGCCGGCATCAGGGCAGTTTTCCAAGAGACCCAGTACTTC. The encoded protein is CAGIRAVFQETQYF.

The chain uses TRBV10-1 and TRBJ2-1, with D uncertain. This CDR3 is 14 amino acids long. Germline values: CDR1 WNHNN, CDR2 SYGVQD (reference sequence). Trimming pared 6 bases from V and 9 bases from J, leaving 18 bases between. Written as DNA, the CDR3 is TGCGCCAGCAGCCACGCGAGACTCGATTCTGAGCAGTTCTTC. This translates into CASSHARLDSEQFF.

The chain has TRBV6-5 and TRBJ1-6; tentatively, D is TRBD1 (5 bases). Trimming removed 6 bases at V and 8 bases at J, with 8 bases between. This CDR3 is 12 amino acids long. Germline V gene lookup returns CDR1 MNHEY and CDR2 SVGAGI. The CDR3: CASSEGDSPLHF. CDR3 DNA sequence: TGTGCCAGCAGCGAAGGGGATTCACCCCTCCACTTT.

The CDR3 nucleotides read TGTGCCAGCAGCTTAGGCGGGACCGCATACGAGCAGTACTTC. It yields the protein CASSLGGTAYEQYF. This rearrangement joins TRBV7-9 to TRBJ2-7; weak D call: TRBD2 (6 bases). This CDR3 comprises 14 residues. Deletions cut 1 base from V and 4 bases from J, with 11 bases between. Germline CDR1 and CDR2: SEHNR and FQNEAQ (reference sequence).

This rearrangement joins TRBV28 to TRBJ1-2; D possibly corresponds to TRBD1 (6 bases). CDR1 and CDR2 from the germline V gene are MDHEN and SYDVKM. V lost 2 bases to trimming and J lost 8 bases, with 18 bases between them. This CDR3 has 15 residues. The CDR3 region is CASSLLPGGARGYTF. CDR3 bases: TGTGCCAGCAGTTTACTCCCCGGGGGGGCTCGGGGCTACACCTTC.

The chain couples TRBV19 to TRBJ2-1, with 12 bases matching TRBD2. CDR1 LNHDA and CDR2 SQIVND come from the germline V gene (reference sequence). Trimming took 5 bases from V and 7 from J; bases not matched to a gene: 12. This CDR3 has 17 amino acids. The CDR3 spells CASSLGTSGSIQNEQFF. CDR3 in DNA: TGTGCCAGTAGTCTGGGGACTAGCGGGTCCATCCAGAATGAGCAGTTCTTC.

By share, this clone counts as medium-sized (0.01 to 0.1%). This chain links TRBV2 with TRBJ1-1, with TRBD1 identical over 8 bases. V lost 3 bases and J lost 2; bases outside the gene matches: 5. The CDR3 contains 15 residues. Per germline, CDR1 SNHLY and CDR2 FYNNEI. CDR3 loop: CASSELGQGNTEAFF. CDR3 bases: TGTGCCAGCAGTGAGCTCGGACAGGGAAACACTGAAGCTTTCTTT. The whole variable domain, filled in from reference TRBV2 and TRBJ1-1, reads EPEVTQTPSHQVTQMGQEVILRCVPISNHLYFYWYRQILGQKVEFLVSFYNNEISEKSEIFDDQFSVERPDGSNFTLKIRSTKLEDSAMYFCASSELGQGNTEAFFGQGTRLTVV.

The chain joins TRBV7-3 to TRBJ2-3; 8 bases are a match to TRBD1. Germline CDR1 reads SGHTA; CDR2 reads FQGTGA. The CDR3 consists of 18 residues. V trimming: 0 bases; J trimming: 2 bases; junction bases outside the gene matches: 10. The CDR3 sequence is CASSLTAGQGGITDTQYF. The CDR3 DNA is TGTGCCAGCAGCTTAACGGCCGGACAGGGCGGAATCACAGATACGCAGTATTTT.

This chain uses TRBV27 with TRBJ1-5; a possible D gene is TRBD1 (6 bases). The germline CDR1 and CDR2 sequences are MNHEY and SMNVEV (reference sequence). V lost 6 bases and J lost 2, with 14 bases in between. The CDR3 has 15 residues. The CDR3 DNA follows: TGTGCCAGCAGCCGAACAGGGTTGGGCAATCAGCCCCAGCATTTT. Translated, it gives CASSRTGLGNQPQHF.

The V gene is TRBV11-3, the J gene TRBJ2-5; D perhaps matches TRBD2 (7 bases). This CDR3 region has 14 residues. With 3 bases removed from V and 5 bases from J, the gap between germline ends came to 13 bases. The germline CDR1 and CDR2 sequences are SGHNT and YENEEA. The CDR3 region is CASSFGGLRETQYF. CDR3 DNA sequence: TGTGCCAGCAGCTTCGGGGGGCTCAGGGAGACCCAGTACTTC.